This T cell receptor beta chain was obtained from a study of T cell changes during pregnancy in multiple sclerosis. After removal of 0 bases from V and 2 bases from J, the junction contained 6 bases not matched to a gene. Germline CDR1 and CDR2: LNHNV and YYDKDF (reference sequence). This CDR3 comprises 17 residues. TCRdb's table, derived via immunoSEQ multiplex PCR, lists solely in-frame clones and lacks some. The sample shows about 81,000 clones, approximately 92% of them seen only once. This sample comprised peripheral blood, obtained in the third trimester of pregnancy. This chain uses TRBV15 with TRBJ1-2, with 10 bases identical to TRBD1. This TCR came from a female donor in good health, enrolled as a control in a pregnancy study. Here the CDR3 DNA reads TGTGCCACCAGCAGAGATTATTCGGGACAGGGGAACTATGGCTACACCTTC. The encoded protein is CATSRDYSGQGNYGYTF.